The 21 T cell receptor beta chains presented below share a single source sample, sequenced in a study of T-cell reconstitution after alpha-beta-depleted transplantation in children. This sample's TCRbeta library carried unique molecular identifier barcodes. TCRdb re-called the PCR reads through MiXCR, storing one row per CDR3 protein. The table shows around 200,000 distinct CDR3 sequences, with about 6.4% occurring only once. The specimen was PBMCs from the stem cell graft donor, collected from the stem cell graft. The receptors were sampled from a human donor who donated a stem cell graft to a child with Wiskott-Aldrich syndrome.

This clonotype showed up many times. The chain uses TRBV6-6 and TRBJ2-2; D is unclear. Germline V gene data show CDR1 as MNHNY and CDR2 as SVGAGI (reference sequence). Trimming left V 2 bases short and J 7 bases short, with 5 bases between. This CDR3 contains 12 residues. CDR3 nucleotide sequence: TGTGCCAGCAGTTACGGTGGCGGGGAGCTGTTTTTT. This translates into CASSYGGGELFF.

This clonotype has at least ten counts. The chain links TRBV7-2 to TRBJ1-2; 7 nucleotides match TRBD1. With 3 bases clipped from V and 4 bases from J, the junction kept 5 bases outside the gene matches. The V gene's germline CDR1 is SGHTA and CDR2 FQGNSA. The CDR3 runs 14 residues. The CDR3 is CASSFQTGPYGYTF. CDR3 coding DNA: TGTGCCAGCAGCTTCCAGACAGGGCCCTATGGCTACACCTTC.

This clonotype showed up just a few times. The V and J genes are TRBV2 and TRBJ1-2; D gene unclear. Germline CDR1 SNHLY, CDR2 FYNNEI. V lost 5 bases to trimming and J lost 8 bases, with 9 bases between them. CDR3 size: 11 residues. The DNA for the CDR3 is TGTGCCAGCAGTAGGACTAGAGGCTACACCTTC. This codes for CASSRTRGYTF.

About this clonotype itself: At one of its ends the junction is not consistent with the germline gene, which may arise from a read error. The chain joins TRBV5-1 to TRBJ2-5, with D unresolved. The CDR3 extends over 14 amino acids. The germline gives CDR1 SGHRS, CDR2 YFSETQ. CDR3 protein: CASSFQSWEETQHF. The CDR3 DNA reads as TGCGCCAGCAGCTTCCAGTCTTGGGAAGAGACCCAGCACTTC.

This clonotype was seen ten or more times. This chain connects TRBV7-8 to TRBJ2-1, with 8 bases identical to TRBD2. The V segment lost 6 bases and the J segment 0 bases; nucleotides outside the gene matches: 4. The germline CDR1 and CDR2 sequences are SGHVS and FQNEAQ. CDR3 size: 15 residues. CDR3 loop: CASRPTSDSYNEQFF. For the CDR3, the DNA is TGTGCCAGCAGGCCGACTAGCGACTCCTACAATGAGCAGTTCTTC.

This clonotype has a count of ten or more. The rearrangement uses TRBV6-5 and TRBJ1-2, with D unresolved. Deletions cut 7 bases from V and 0 bases from J, with 15 bases between. The CDR3 runs to 15 residues. Germline assignment: CDR1 MNHEY and CDR2 SVGAGI. DNA of the CDR3: TGTGCCAGCACCCCGGGAGGGCCACCTAACTATGGCTACACCTTC. It yields the protein CASTPGGPPNYGYTF.

This clonotype appeared many times. The chain uses TRBV27 and TRBJ2-2; perhaps D is TRBD1 or TRBD2 (6 bases each). Germline loops: CDR1 MNHEY, CDR2 SMNVEV (reference sequence). This CDR3 has 14 amino acids. V gave up 7 bases and J gave up 7 bases, with 16 bases separating them. The CDR3 nucleotides are TGTGCCAGCACCCTACGGGGGCGTGACGGGGAGCTGTTTTTT. Encoded protein: CASTLRGRDGELFF.

This clonotype was seen more than once but under ten times. The rearrangement links TRBV5-1 to TRBJ1-6, with TRBD1 as a possible D gene (6 bases). This CDR3 comprises 15 residues. The germline CDR1 and CDR2 sequences are SGHRS and YFSETQ. Trimming took off 0 bases at V and 7 bases at J, with 11 bases between the two ends. As DNA, the CDR3 is TGCGCCAGCAGCTTGGATTGGGGGCAAAATTCACCCCTCCACTTT. Protein product: CASSLDWGQNSPLHF.

This clonotype was seen ten or more times. The J gene is TRBJ2-4, the V gene TRBV20-1; perhaps TRBD2 as D (5 bases). V gave up 0 bases and J gave up 1 base, with 7 bases separating them. The CDR3 has 14 amino acids. Germline-derived CDR1 and CDR2 are DFQATT and SNEGSKA (reference sequence). The CDR3 reads CSARERAAKNIQYF. The CDR3 DNA sequence: TGCAGTGCTAGAGAGAGGGCGGCCAAAAACATTCAGTACTTC.

This clonotype was seen many times. This sequence joins TRBV2 and TRBJ2-1; 9 bases line up with TRBD2. Germline CDR1 is SNHLY and CDR2 is FYNNEI. The ends lost 3 bases at V and 4 bases at J; junction bases unmatched: 7. The CDR3 contains 16 residues. The DNA for the CDR3 is TGTGCCAGCAGTGAGGGTAGAGCGGGGGGATACAATGAGCAGTTCTTC. Translated, it gives CASSEGRAGGYNEQFF.

This clonotype was detected ten times or more. The rearrangement joins TRBV6-4 to TRBJ2-3; D uncertain. The CDR3 extends over 15 amino acids. Deletions cut 0 bases from V and 1 base from J, with 8 bases between. The V gene's germline CDR1 is MRHNA and CDR2 SNTAGT. The CDR3 region is CASSDSTTGTDTQYF. CDR3 sequence (DNA): TGTGCCAGCAGTGACTCTACAACCGGCACAGATACGCAGTATTTT.

This clonotype showed up just a few times. This sequence joins TRBV7-2 and TRBJ1-1; no clear D. CDR3 length equals 17 residues. The V end lost 1 base, the J end lost 0 bases, and 15 bases lay between the germline ends. From germline, CDR1 is SGHTA and CDR2 FQGNSA. CDR3 in DNA: TGTGCCAGCAGCTTAGTAGGGTCAGGACCCATGAACACTGAAGCTTTCTTT. Protein product: CASSLVGSGPMNTEAFF.

The chain couples TRBV7-9 to TRBJ2-2; D remains unclear. Germline loops: CDR1 SEHNR, CDR2 FQNEAQ (reference sequence). V lost 1 base and J 3 bases, leaving 12 bases between the germline ends. The CDR3 consists of 16 residues. CDR3 protein: CASSLDPPKDTGELFF. The CDR3 coding sequence is TGTGCCAGCAGCTTAGATCCCCCTAAAGACACCGGGGAGCTGTTTTTT.

Details on this clonotype: Being one base from a much bigger clone, this may be a read error. The chain recombines TRBV7-9 with TRBJ1-3; TRBD1 agrees at 10 bases. Germline CDR1 SEHNR, CDR2 FQNEAQ (reference sequence). The V segment lost 2 bases and the J segment 4 bases; nucleotides outside the gene matches: 5. There are 16 residues in the CDR3. In nucleotides, the CDR3 is TGTGCCAGCAGCTTAACCGGGACAGGGGTAGGAAACACCATATATTTT. Its protein is CASSLTGTGVGNTIYF.

This clonotype was seen at least ten times. The chain uses TRBV2 and TRBJ2-7; 12 bases fit TRBD1. Looked up from germline, CDR1 is SNHLY and CDR2 is FYNNEI. Losses at the gene ends were 4 bases for V and 4 bases for J; bases not matched to a gene: 5. CDR3 length: 15 residues. The CDR3 sequence is CASSGDRGPQYEQYF. As DNA, the CDR3 is TGTGCCAGCAGTGGGGACAGGGGGCCTCAATACGAGCAGTACTTC.

V gene TRBV5-1 combines with J gene TRBJ1-1, with D perhaps matching TRBD1 (6 bases). With 3 bases removed from V and 5 bases from J, the gap between germline ends came to 8 bases. In germline, CDR1 is SGHRS, CDR2 YFSETQ. The CDR3 totals 12 residues. DNA of the CDR3: TGCGCCAGCAGCTCCCAGGGGACTGAAGCTTTCTTT. Amino acids: CASSSQGTEAFF.

There are many counts of this clonotype. This chain connects TRBV6-1 to TRBJ2-2; D may be TRBD1 or TRBD2 (5 bases each). Germline CDR1 MNHNS, CDR2 SASEGT. The CDR3 covers 15 residues. Between the trimmed V and J ends, which lost 5 bases and 6 bases, there was a span of 16 bases. The CDR3 region is CASSPGTERSGELFF. CDR3 bases: TGTGCCAGCAGTCCCGGGACCGAACGATCCGGGGAGCTGTTTTTT.

There are many counts of this clonotype. V and J are TRBV15 and TRBJ1-6; D remains unclear. Trimming shortened V by 5 bases and J by 3 bases, and 8 bases separated the two germline ends. The germline gives CDR1 LNHNV, CDR2 YYDKDF (reference sequence). This CDR3 spans 14 amino acids. This CDR3 reads CATSLVVYNSPLHF. The DNA for the CDR3 is TGTGCCACCAGCTTGGTCGTCTATAATTCACCCCTCCACTTT. Filled out from reference TRBV15 and TRBJ1-6, the complete variable domain reads DAMVIQNPRYQVTQFGKPVTLSCSQTLNHNVMYWYQQKSSQAPKLLFHYYDKDFNNEADTPDNFQSRRPNTSFCFLDIRSPGLGDTAMYLCATSLVVYNSPLHFGNGTRLTVT.

The V gene is TRBV2, the J gene TRBJ2-1, with 13 positions matching TRBD2. The CDR3 sequence is 15 residues long. Germline assignment: CDR1 SNHLY and CDR2 FYNNEI. V was pared by 6 bases and J by 4 bases, with 3 bases of the junction left unmatched. The CDR3 bases are TGTGCCAGCAGGGGACTAGCGGGGATATACAATGAGCAGTTCTTC. Protein: CASRGLAGIYNEQFF. The complete variable domain, with remaining parts taken from reference TRBV2 and TRBJ2-1, reads EPEVTQTPSHQVTQMGQEVILRCVPISNHLYFYWYRQILGQKVEFLVSFYNNEISEKSEIFDDQFSVERPDGSNFTLKIRSTKLEDSAMYFCASRGLAGIYNEQFFGPGTRLTVL.

This clonotype was detected ten times or more. The chain combines TRBV2 with TRBJ1-1, with a weak D call TRBD1 (6 bases). CDR3 size: 14 residues. The germline V and J ends were trimmed by 5 bases and 1 base, with 11 bases remaining between them. Germline V gives CDR1 SNHLY, CDR2 FYNNEI. DNA of the CDR3: TGTGCCAGCAGTTCGGACAGACAGAACACTGAAGCTTTCTTT. Its translation is CASSSDRQNTEAFF.

This clonotype was seen a handful of times. The chain carries TRBV7-2 and TRBJ1-2; D is ambiguous. V lost 3 bases, J lost 3 bases, and 5 bases lay in between. This CDR3 region has 12 residues. Germline CDR1 and CDR2: SGHTA and FQGNSA. The DNA for the CDR3 is TGTGCCAGCAGCTTTGGCGACTATGGCTACACCTTC. This codes for CASSFGDYGYTF.